Listed here is a single T cell receptor (beta chain). What it binds is unknown. This record belongs to a study of T cells in localized non-small cell lung cancer. The CDR3 contains 13 residues. Looked up from germline, CDR1 is KGHSH and CDR2 is LQKENI. Trimming removed 6 bases from V and 5 bases from J; junction bases left unmatched: 6. Study-wide points: A median of 57 of the top 100 tumor clones appeared in adjacent lung, which was paired and uninvolved. Higher adjacent-lung clonality was associated with shorter survival. The greatest T cell clonality was found in uninvolved adjacent lung (higher than in tumor).

TCRdb keeps only in-frame clones here, not all; method: immunoSEQ multiplex PCR. The data show 20,000 to 25,000 clones, with roughly 87% seen just once and 25% to 30% held by the top ten. The sample here was peripheral blood, taken before any cancer treatment. The sequence was obtained from a male donor at least 60 years old with stage I squamous cell lung carcinoma. The chain uses TRBV18 and TRBJ1-2; 7 positions agree with TRBD1. The CDR3 DNA reads as TGTGCCAGCTCCCCAGGACAGGATTATGGCTACACCTTC. As protein: CASSPGQDYGYTF. Combining the CDR3 with reference TRBV18 and TRBJ1-2 gives the whole variable domain NAGVMQNPRHLVRRRGQEARLRCSPMKGHSHVYWYRQLPEEGLKFMVYLQKENIIDESGMPKERFSAEFPKEGPSILRIQQVVRGDSAAYFCASSPGQDYGYTFGSGTRLTVV.